Shown below are 32 T cell receptor beta chains from a single sample sequenced in a study of blood T cell repertoires in COVID-19. Some clones are missing from TCRdb's copy, which holds only in-frame ones; the method was immunoSEQ multiplex PCR. The data show about 94,000 clones, 87% seen once. The material sequenced was peripheral blood. Every receptor here comes from a human donor with acute or convalescent COVID-19. The donor label of this sample is uncertain.

The V and J genes are TRBV5-1 and TRBJ2-7; the D is unclear. Trimming cost V 1 base and J 6 bases, with 8 bases left between them. CDR1 and CDR2 (germline): SGHRS, YFSETQ. This CDR3 has 12 amino acids. The CDR3 loop reads CASSLRTGEQYF. The DNA of the CDR3 is TGCGCCAGCAGCTTGCGTACGGGCGAGCAGTACTTC.

V gene TRBV9 combines with J gene TRBJ2-5; TRBD1 might be the D (6 bases). The V gene lost 2 bases and the J gene lost 2 bases, with 13 bases spanning the gap. The length of the CDR3 is 15 residues. Germline CDR1 SGDLS, CDR2 YYNGEE. In nucleotides, the CDR3 is TGTGCCAGCAGCGTGGCCGGGACAACGCAAGAGACCCAGTACTTC. This sequence encodes CASSVAGTTQETQYF.

This clone was observed a single time. The chain's CDR3 is CAISVGEQTHQPQHF. In nucleotides, the CDR3 is TGTGCCATCAGTGTGGGAGAACAGACCCATCAGCCCCAGCATTTT. V and J are TRBV10-3 and TRBJ1-5; D is unresolved. CDR1 ENHRY and CDR2 SYGVKD come from the germline V gene. The V and J ends lost 4 bases and 5 bases respectively, with 15 bases between them. The CDR3 totals 15 residues.

The J gene is TRBJ2-7, the V gene TRBV27, with D possibly TRBD2 on 5 matching bases. There are 15 residues in the CDR3. V was trimmed by 4 bases and J by 1 base, leaving 14 bases between them. Germline assignment: CDR1 MNHEY and CDR2 SMNVEV (reference sequence). CDR3 DNA sequence: TGTGCCAGCAGTTCCCTCGGCTCGGGGTCCTACGAGCAGTACTTC. Protein sequence: CASSSLGSGSYEQYF.

V is TRBV5-4 and J is TRBJ2-5, with D possibly matching TRBD1 (5 bases). This CDR3 contains 15 residues. The ends were cut back, 2 bases at V and 1 base at J, with 12 bases in the middle. The germline V gene has CDR1 SGHNT and CDR2 YYREEE (reference sequence). The CDR3 nucleotides are TGTGCCAGCAGCTTAAGGTGGCAGGGCCAAGAGACCCAGTACTTC. It encodes CASSLRWQGQETQYF.

This chain connects TRBV20-1 to TRBJ1-4; D unresolved. V lost 6 bases and J 8 bases, leaving 10 bases between the germline ends. The CDR3 covers 11 residues. Germline-derived CDR1 and CDR2 are DFQATT and SNEGSKA (reference sequence). Here the CDR3 DNA reads TGCAGTGCGAGGATATGGGAAAAACTGTTTTTT. Protein product: CSARIWEKLFF.

This clone was observed once. CDR3 protein: CAIKDTYNEQFF. Here the CDR3 DNA reads TGTGCCATCAAGGACACCTACAATGAGCAGTTCTTC. This rearrangement joins TRBV10-3 to TRBJ2-1; possible D gene TRBD1, 5 bases. V lost 7 bases and J lost 2, with 6 bases in between. Germline V gives CDR1 ENHRY, CDR2 SYGVKD. This CDR3 region has 12 residues.

CDR3 sequence reads: CASSSLRNEQFF. The CDR3 coding sequence is TGTGCCAGCAGCTCCTTGCGGAATGAGCAGTTCTTC. The chain combines TRBV27 with TRBJ2-1; D call uncertain. Trimming shortened V by 6 bases and J by 7 bases, and 10 bases separated the two germline ends. The CDR3 length is 12 residues. CDR1 and CDR2 (germline): MNHEY, SMNVEV (reference sequence).

The chain has TRBV7-2 and TRBJ2-5; possibly TRBD1 for D (5 bases). The V gene lost 2 bases and the J gene lost 3 bases, with 10 bases spanning the gap. The CDR3 loop spans 14 amino acids. The germline gives CDR1 SGHTA, CDR2 FQGNSA. As DNA, the CDR3 is TGTGCCAGCAGCTTACTCCGACAGAAAGAGACCCAGTACTTC. This encodes CASSLLRQKETQYF.

The V gene is TRBV6-5, the J gene TRBJ1-1; TRBD1 might be the D (6 bases). The germline gives CDR1 MNHEY, CDR2 SVGAGI. CDR3 size: 13 residues. Trimming pared 11 bases from V and 1 base from J, leaving 14 bases between. CDR3 in amino acids: CAGGQITNTEAFF. CDR3 sequence (DNA): TGTGCCGGTGGACAGATCACGAACACTGAAGCTTTCTTT.

This clone was seen only once. The V gene is TRBV29-1, the J gene TRBJ2-1, with a possible D match to TRBD2 (6 bases). The length of the CDR3 is 13 residues. The V gene lost 4 bases and the J gene lost 5 bases, with 12 bases spanning the gap. Germline V gene lookup returns CDR1 SQVTM and CDR2 ANQGSEA. The chain's CDR3 is CSVGRDGNNEQFF. For the CDR3, the DNA is TGCAGCGTTGGGAGGGACGGTAACAATGAGCAGTTCTTC.

This chain joins TRBV4-1 and TRBJ2-2; 9 positions agree with TRBD1. V was clipped by 3 bases and J by 6 bases; unmatched bases: 5. From germline, CDR1 is MGHRA and CDR2 YSYEKL. CDR3 size: 15 residues. The CDR3 loop reads CASSHRDREAGELFF. The DNA of the CDR3 is TGCGCCAGCAGCCACCGGGACAGGGAGGCCGGGGAGCTGTTTTTT.

The chain joins TRBV15 to TRBJ1-4; D perhaps matches TRBD1 (5 bases). The V and J ends lost 7 bases and 4 bases respectively, with 10 bases between them. There are 13 residues in the CDR3. Germline CDR1 is LNHNV and CDR2 is YYDKDF (reference sequence). CDR3 sequence reads: CATTRGFNEKLFF. DNA of the CDR3: TGTGCCACCACCCGGGGGTTTAATGAAAAACTGTTTTTT.

The chain uses TRBV6-6 and TRBJ2-5; D perhaps matches TRBD2 (5 bases). The CDR3 runs to 12 residues. Per germline, CDR1 MNHNY and CDR2 SVGAGI (reference sequence). The ends were cut back, 2 bases at V and 5 bases at J, with 6 bases in the middle. In DNA form, the CDR3 reads TGTGCCAGCAGTTACGCGGGTGAGACCCAGTACTTC. Translated, it gives CASSYAGETQYF.

This sequence joins TRBV3-1 (or the pseudogene TRBV3-2) and TRBJ2-3; D is uncertain. There are 14 residues in the CDR3. Deletions cut 4 bases from V and 4 bases from J, with 12 bases between. The germline CDR1 and CDR2 sequences are LGHDT and YNNKEL (reference sequence). DNA for the CDR3: TGTGCCAGCAGCCCACCTGGAGTCCCAGATACGCAGTATTTT. Translated, it gives CASSPPGVPDTQYF.

This clone occurred a few times. This chain's CDR3 is CASSSRRVYEQYF. The CDR3 DNA reads as TGTGCCAGCAGCTCGAGACGGGTCTACGAGCAGTACTTC. This rearrangement joins TRBV7-2 to TRBJ2-7, with D hard to call. Trimming took off 4 bases at V and 3 bases at J, with 10 bases between the two ends. The CDR3 contains 13 residues. CDR1 is SGHTA, CDR2 FQGNSA, per germline.

The rearrangement links TRBV11-3 to TRBJ1-6; D perhaps matches TRBD1 (5 bases). CDR3 length: 16 amino acids. Deletions cut 1 base from V and 7 bases from J, with 14 bases between. Germline CDR1 reads SGHNT; CDR2 reads YENEEA. The CDR3 DNA is TGTGCCAGCAGCTTAGTCGGGGGAGAATGGAATTCACCCCTCCACTTT. Translating it yields CASSLVGGEWNSPLHF.

V gene TRBV7-9 combines with J gene TRBJ2-5, with D possibly matching TRBD1 (5 bases). The CDR3 runs 14 residues. In germline, CDR1 is SEHNR, CDR2 FQNEAQ (reference sequence). V lost 6 bases and J 2 bases, leaving 13 bases between the germline ends. The DNA of the CDR3 is TGTGCCAGCAGTTCCCTAGGGGTTCAAGAGACCCAGTACTTC. The encoded protein is CASSSLGVQETQYF. Supplemented by reference TRBV7-9 and TRBJ2-5, the full variable domain reads DTGVSQNPRHKITKRGQNVTFRCDPISEHNRLYWYRQTLGQGPEFLTYFQNEAQLEKSRLLSDRFSAERPKGSFSTLEIQRTEQGDSAMYLCASSSLGVQETQYFGPGTRLLVL.

The chain combines TRBV6-5 with TRBJ1-1; D remains ambiguous. This CDR3 is 14 amino acids long. V was trimmed by 2 bases and J by 4 bases, leaving 11 bases between them. Germline CDR1 is MNHEY and CDR2 is SVGAGI. The CDR3 DNA sequence: TGTGCCAGCAGTTACGGAGGGAGGGCCACTGAAGCTTTCTTT. As protein: CASSYGGRATEAFF.

This sequence joins TRBV6-2 or TRBV6-3 and TRBJ1-6; D perhaps matches TRBD1 (5 bases). CDR1 is MNHEY and CDR2 is SVGEGT in the germline V gene. The V end lost 0 bases, the J end lost 14 bases, and 11 bases lay between the germline ends. The CDR3 has 13 amino acids. The CDR3 sequence is CASSYSTGGTLHF. As DNA, the CDR3 is TGTGCCAGCAGTTACTCGACGGGGGGAACCCTCCACTTT.

Concerning this clone: One junction end disagrees with the germline gene, perhaps due to a read error. The V and J genes are TRBV29-1 and TRBJ2-1; 8 bases align to TRBD1. The V gene's germline CDR1 is SQVTM and CDR2 ANQGSEA. The CDR3 sequence is 10 residues long. DNA for the CDR3: TGCAGCGTTGAATGGACAGGGTTGGTCTTC. Protein product: CSVEWTGLVF.

The chain combines TRBV6-1 with TRBJ2-3; unclear D gene. The CDR3 sequence is 15 residues long. Germline values: CDR1 MNHNS, CDR2 SASEGT. Trimming removed 2 bases at V and 0 bases at J, with 9 bases between. In DNA, the CDR3 is TGTGCCAGCAGTGAACGCACATCCAGCACAGATACGCAGTATTTT. Translating it yields CASSERTSSTDTQYF.

CDR3 bases: TGTGCCAGCAGACTGACAGGGGGAAATGGCTACACCTTC. Residues: CASRLTGGNGYTF. The chain is built from TRBV5-8 and TRBJ1-2; 9 bases match TRBD1. Germline V gives CDR1 SGHTS, CDR2 YDEGEE. The CDR3 consists of 13 residues. The junction had 5 bases not matched to a gene; V was cut back by 5 bases and J by 6 bases.

The J gene is TRBJ2-7, the V gene TRBV6-5; 8 bases fit TRBD1. Trimming cost V 6 bases and J 5 bases; bases outside gene matches: 9. Germline V gene lookup returns CDR1 MNHEY and CDR2 SVGAGI. The CDR3 is 14 amino acids. The CDR3 DNA sequence: TGTGCCAGCAGCCTCAAAGGACAGGGTCACGAGCAGTACTTC. Its translation is CASSLKGQGHEQYF.

The chain combines TRBV2 with TRBJ1-5; D remains ambiguous. Trimming cost V 7 bases and J 2 bases, with 12 bases left between them. There are 14 residues in the CDR3. Germline V lookup: CDR1 SNHLY, CDR2 FYNNEI. This CDR3 reads CASNWEVGNQPQHF. DNA for the CDR3: TGTGCCAGCAATTGGGAGGTGGGCAATCAGCCCCAGCATTTT.

This chain links TRBV7-9 with TRBJ2-7; possibly TRBD2 for D (6 bases). Trimming removed 5 bases at V and 7 bases at J, with 15 bases between. CDR1 and CDR2 from the germline V gene are SEHNR and FQNEAQ (reference sequence). CDR3 length: 13 amino acids. CDR3 DNA sequence: TGTGCCAGCAGCCTCCGGGACTTCGGGGAGCAGTACTTC. It specifies CASSLRDFGEQYF.

The chain is built from TRBV4-3 and TRBJ1-1; D perhaps matches TRBD1 (5 bases). This CDR3 region has 14 residues. The V end lost 0 bases, the J end lost 10 bases, and 15 bases lay between the germline ends. Germline V gene data show CDR1 as LGHNA and CDR2 as YSLEER. CDR3 sequence: CASSQDGGVFAAFF. DNA of the CDR3: TGCGCCAGCAGCCAAGATGGGGGGGTCTTCGCAGCTTTCTTT.

The J gene is TRBJ2-5, the V gene TRBV5-6; D remains ambiguous. The length of the CDR3 is 14 residues. Deletions cut 1 base from V and 1 base from J, with 8 bases between. Germline values: CDR1 SGHDT, CDR2 YYEEEE. The CDR3 loop is CASSLWSTQETQYF. The CDR3 DNA sequence: TGTGCCAGCAGCTTGTGGAGTACCCAAGAGACCCAGTACTTC.

CDR3 bases: TGTGCCAGCAGCTTTGCTGGCGGGGGGTCACCGAGGGACAATGAGCAGTTCTTC. Translating it yields CASSFAGGGSPRDNEQFF. The genes are TRBV7-3 and TRBJ2-1; 8 nucleotides align to TRBD2. The J segment lost 5 bases and the V segment lost 3 bases, leaving 15 bases of the junction unmatched. Looked up from germline, CDR1 is SGHTA and CDR2 is FQGTGA. The CDR3 is 18 residues long.

The chain couples TRBV12-5 to TRBJ1-2; TRBD1 aligns across 10 bases. This CDR3 spans 13 amino acids. Germline assignment: CDR1 LGHNT and CDR2 FRNRAP. The ends lost 6 bases at V and 8 bases at J; junction bases unmatched: 6. CDR3: CASGRTGGEGYTF. The CDR3 nucleotides read TGTGCTAGTGGACGGACAGGGGGAGAAGGCTACACCTTC.

The chain is built from TRBV9 and TRBJ1-3, with 8 bases identical to TRBD1. V lost 0 bases to trimming and J lost 4 bases; unmatched junction nucleotides: 9. Germline loops: CDR1 SGDLS, CDR2 YYNGEE. There are 17 residues in the CDR3. The DNA for the CDR3 is TGTGCCAGCAGCGTAGGGACAGGGCAGACGGGAGGAAACACCATATATTTT. Its translation is CASSVGTGQTGGNTIYF.

V usage is TRBV6-1 and J usage is TRBJ2-3; possible D gene TRBD2, 5 bases. CDR1 is MNHNS, CDR2 SASEGT, per germline. V was clipped by 1 base and J by 5 bases, with 7 bases between them. The CDR3 contains 13 residues. The CDR3 region has the DNA TGTGCCAGCAGTGAAGAAGGAGGAGATACGCAGTATTTT. Residues: CASSEEGGDTQYF.